One and the same sample provided the 27 T cell receptor beta chains below, sequenced in a study of response to subunit inactivated influenza vaccine. TCRdb re-analysed the RT-PCR reads in MiXCR, keeping a single row per CDR3 protein. The sample has 500,000 to 550,000 distinct CDR3 sequences; approximately 20% are singletons. These records were also assigned to another study, of T cells expressing NK-cell markers. Per that paper: Generation of TCR beta cDNA was performed by 5'RACE template switching incorporating UMIs.

This specimen was CD4+ T cells sorted from PBMCs, taken 11 to 12 days after vaccination. These receptors came from a man aged 50-60 years who received an inactivated influenza vaccine.

This clonotype was counted at least ten times. V gene TRBV15 combines with J gene TRBJ2-3; D not certain. The CDR3 spans 15 residues. CDR1 and CDR2 (germline): LNHNV, YYDKDF (reference sequence). Trimming took 8 bases from V and 0 from J, leaving 15 bases between them. CDR3 protein: CATHRAVLSTDTQYF. DNA of the CDR3: TGTGCCACCCACCGGGCGGTTCTTAGCACAGATACGCAGTATTTT.

The V and J genes are TRBV12-3 or TRBV12-4 and TRBJ1-5, with D uncertain. V was shortened by 1 base and J by 5 bases, with 12 bases between the two germline ends. This CDR3 has 15 residues. The CDR3 spells CASSLGTTRHQPQHF. As DNA, the CDR3 is TGTGCCAGCAGTTTAGGGACCACCAGACATCAGCCCCAGCATTTT.

There are a few counts of this clonotype. The rearrangement uses TRBV12-3 or TRBV12-4 and TRBJ2-1; D could derive from TRBD1 or TRBD2 (5 bases each). V lost 5 bases, J lost 1 base, and 15 bases lay in between. This CDR3 contains 16 residues. This CDR3 is CASSNGRAGSYNEQFF. CDR3 sequence (DNA): TGTGCCAGCAGTAACGGCAGGGCGGGTTCCTACAATGAGCAGTTCTTC.

The chain links TRBV7-9 to TRBJ2-2; TRBD2 matches at 9 bases. The junction had 5 bases not matched to a gene; V was cut back by 3 bases and J by 6 bases. The CDR3 extends over 15 amino acids. The germline V gene has CDR1 SEHNR and CDR2 FQNEAQ (reference sequence). CDR3 bases: TGTGCCAGCAGCTTCACTAGCGGGTCTCCCGGGGAGCTGTTTTTT. This codes for CASSFTSGSPGELFF.

The V call is TRBV7-8, the J call TRBJ1-6; D gene uncertain. The V and J ends lost 6 bases and 3 bases respectively, with 15 bases between them. The CDR3 has 16 amino acids. CDR1 is SGHVS, CDR2 FQNEAQ, per germline. The CDR3 DNA sequence: TGTGCCAGCAGGGTGGGGAGGGTGGACTATAATTCACCCCTCCACTTT. Protein sequence: CASRVGRVDYNSPLHF.

Only a few counts were recorded for this clonotype. The chain carries TRBV12-3 or TRBV12-4 and TRBJ1-5, with D hard to call. With 3 bases removed from V and 2 bases from J, the gap between germline ends came to 14 bases. This CDR3 comprises 16 residues. In DNA form, the CDR3 reads TGTGCCAGCAGTTTCGTGGGTGTCGGAGGCAATCAGCCCCAGCATTTT. Amino acids: CASSFVGVGGNQPQHF.

The V call is TRBV28, the J call TRBJ2-5, with 12 bases fitting TRBD2. The V gene end was trimmed by 7 bases and the J gene end by 5 bases; junction bases not matched to a gene: 5. CDR3 length equals 14 residues. Germline-derived CDR1 and CDR2 are MDHEN and SYDVKM. CDR3 in amino acids: CASKTSGRSETQYF. DNA of the CDR3: TGTGCCAGCAAAACTAGCGGGAGGAGTGAGACCCAGTACTTC.

The chain uses TRBV6-1 and TRBJ1-1; weak D call: TRBD1 (5 bases). The CDR3 sequence is 14 residues long. V dropped 6 bases and J dropped 4 bases, with 15 bases sitting between them. The germline CDR1 and CDR2 sequences are MNHNS and SASEGT. The CDR3 loop reads CASRRRVDPTEAFF. CDR3 bases: TGTGCCAGCAGGCGCAGGGTGGATCCCACTGAAGCTTTCTTT.

In DNA form, the CDR3 reads TGTGCCACCAGTGATGGTGACGGATTCTATGGCTACACCTTC. Its translation is CATSDGDGFYGYTF. The V call is TRBV24-1, the J call TRBJ1-2; no firm D call. Germline V gene data show CDR1 as KGHDR and CDR2 as SFDVKD. Trimming removed 3 bases at V and 4 bases at J, with 11 bases between. The CDR3 runs 14 residues.

This clonotype has more than one count but fewer than ten. The chain has TRBV7-9 and TRBJ1-2, with unresolved D. There are 14 residues in the CDR3. Germline CDR1 is SEHNR and CDR2 is FQNEAQ (reference sequence). The V end was cut by 1 base, the J end by 6 bases, with 12 bases between. The CDR3 DNA reads TGTGCCAGCAGCTTAGTGTCCGACACCGATGGCTACACCTTC. It is translated as CASSLVSDTDGYTF.

In its sample, this clonotype was seen many times. The chain has TRBV14 and TRBJ2-5; TRBD1 matches 8 bases. The V segment lost 3 bases and the J segment 7 bases; nucleotides outside the gene matches: 7. This CDR3 has 14 amino acids. Germline V gene data show CDR1 as SGHDN and CDR2 as FVKESK. The CDR3 nucleotides are TGTGCCAGCAGCCAGGACAGGGCGGTGGGGACCCAGTACTTC. It codes for CASSQDRAVGTQYF. The whole variable domain, filled in from reference TRBV14 and TRBJ2-5, reads EAGVTQFPSHSVIEKGQTVTLRCDPISGHDNLYWYRRVMGKEIKFLLHFVKESKQDESGMPNNRFLAERTGGTYSTLKVQPAELEDSGVYFCASSQDRAVGTQYFGPGTRLLVL.

This chain links TRBV7-2 with TRBJ2-1; 7 nucleotides agree with TRBD2. CDR1 is SGHTA, CDR2 FQGNSA, per germline. V shed 5 bases and J 5 bases; nucleotides not matched to a gene: 15. The CDR3 extends over 17 amino acids. The CDR3 DNA sequence: TGTGCCAGCAGCCCCGGACTAGTTTTAGTAGTGAACAATGAGCAGTTCTTC. Amino acid sequence: CASSPGLVLVVNNEQFF.

The chain has TRBV2 and TRBJ1-6; D call uncertain. Germline V gene lookup returns CDR1 SNHLY and CDR2 FYNNEI. CDR3 length: 12 residues. Trimming removed 3 bases from V and 6 bases from J, with 3 bases in between. The CDR3: CASSDGNSPLHF. The CDR3 DNA reads as TGTGCCAGCAGTGATGGTAATTCACCCCTCCACTTT.

This clonotype came up many times. J is TRBJ1-3 and V is TRBV10-3; 7 nucleotides line up with TRBD1. The J segment lost 4 bases and the V segment lost 6 bases, leaving 9 bases of the junction unmatched. The CDR3 is 15 residues long. The germline V gene has CDR1 ENHRY and CDR2 SYGVKD. The CDR3 sequence is CAISPQGSTGNTIYF. Written as DNA, the CDR3 is TGTGCCATCAGCCCACAGGGGAGTACCGGAAACACCATATATTTT.

This clonotype was seen more than once but under ten times. This chain joins TRBV20-1 and TRBJ2-1; 10 bases map to TRBD2. The CDR3 extends over 15 amino acids. Germline V lookup: CDR1 DFQATT, CDR2 SNEGSKA (reference sequence). With 3 bases clipped from V and 7 bases from J, the junction kept 9 bases outside the gene matches. CDR3 loop: CSASRRLAGPNEQFF. CDR3 sequence (DNA): TGCAGTGCTAGTAGAAGACTAGCGGGTCCTAATGAGCAGTTCTTC.

This chain links TRBV6-5 with TRBJ1-1, with 7 bases lining up with TRBD1. Germline V gives CDR1 MNHEY, CDR2 SVGAGI. The CDR3 contains 12 residues. After removal of 6 bases from V and 5 bases from J, the junction contained 3 bases not matched to a gene. The CDR3 loop is CASRSTGTEAFF. CDR3 nucleotide sequence: TGTGCCAGCAGATCGACAGGGACTGAAGCTTTCTTT.

J is TRBJ2-7 and V is TRBV10-3; TRBD2 matches 8 bases. This CDR3 contains 17 residues. V dropped 4 bases and J dropped 2; count of bases not matched to a gene: 13. Germline CDR1 ENHRY, CDR2 SYGVKD. The CDR3 spells CAISAWKGAGGPYEQYF. Written as DNA, the CDR3 is TGTGCCATCAGTGCCTGGAAAGGGGCGGGAGGCCCCTACGAGCAGTACTTC.

This clonotype was seen repeatedly, ten times or more. The rearrangement links TRBV7-2 to TRBJ2-3; D ambiguous. Deletions cut 0 bases from V and 3 bases from J, with 10 bases between. CDR1 is SGHTA and CDR2 is FQGNSA in the germline V gene. The CDR3 length is 15 residues. CDR3 nucleotides: TGTGCCAGCAGCTTAGCAGGGTATTGGACAGATACGCAGTATTTT. Its protein product is CASSLAGYWTDTQYF.

In this sample, this clonotype turned up many times. The V gene is TRBV20-1, the J gene TRBJ2-1; D uncertain. V lost 5 bases to trimming and J lost 0 bases, with 17 bases between them. This CDR3 spans 16 amino acids. Germline lookup yields CDR1 DFQATT and CDR2 SNEGSKA (reference sequence). In DNA form, the CDR3 reads TGCAGTGCTCCTCACCCATTGGCGAGCTCCTACAATGAGCAGTTCTTC. This encodes CSAPHPLASSYNEQFF.

The genes are TRBV20-1 and TRBJ2-4; D is undetermined. This CDR3 is built from 14 residues. Between the trimmed V and J ends, which lost 5 bases and 0 bases, there was a span of 11 bases. The V gene's germline CDR1 is DFQATT and CDR2 SNEGSKA (reference sequence). CDR3: CSAPDTLAKNIQYF. CDR3 nucleotide sequence: TGCAGTGCTCCCGACACCTTAGCCAAAAACATTCAGTACTTC.

This clonotype was counted a few times. The chain links TRBV7-2 to TRBJ2-7; D is possibly TRBD2 (6 bases). The germline V gene encodes CDR1 SGHTA and CDR2 FQGNSA. V was pared by 5 bases and J by 5 bases, with 16 bases between. The CDR3 is made up of 14 amino acids. CDR3 residues: CASSPRGLKNEQYF. CDR3 bases: TGTGCCAGCAGCCCGAGGGGACTTAAAAACGAGCAGTACTTC.

There are a few counts of this clonotype. The chain recombines TRBV20-1 with TRBJ2-7; D unresolved. This CDR3 has 12 residues. V was cut by 5 bases and J by 3 bases, with 11 bases left in between. Germline V gene sequence: CDR1 DFQATT, CDR2 SNEGSKA (reference sequence). The CDR3 nucleotides read TGCAGTGCTCCGGGTGGCAGCTACGAGCAGTACTTC. It is translated as CSAPGGSYEQYF.

This clonotype appeared a single time. The chain combines TRBV5-4 with TRBJ2-7; 7 bases map to TRBD1. J gave up 0 bases and V 4 bases, and 4 bases lay outside the gene matches. Per the germline V gene, CDR1 is SGHNT and CDR2 is YYREEE (reference sequence). The CDR3 totals 14 residues. The CDR3 sequence is CASSADRSSYEQYF. The DNA of the CDR3 is TGTGCCAGCAGCGCGGACAGGAGCTCCTACGAGCAGTACTTC.

The gene calls are TRBV9 and TRBJ2-3; 13 bases map to TRBD2. J was trimmed by 5 bases and V by 2 bases; bases with no gene match: 2. This CDR3 is 15 amino acids long. Germline lookup yields CDR1 SGDLS and CDR2 YYNGEE. The CDR3 reads CASSVGTSGVDTQYF. The CDR3, as DNA: TGTGCCAGCAGCGTGGGGACTAGCGGGGTAGATACGCAGTATTTT.

The chain links TRBV5-1 to TRBJ2-7; 12 positions agree with TRBD1. The CDR3 length is 15 residues. J was trimmed by 5 bases and V by 3 bases; bases with no gene match: 6. Germline V lookup: CDR1 SGHRS, CDR2 YFSETQ. CDR3 DNA sequence: TGCGCCAGCAGCTGGATGGGACAGGGGGCGAACGAGCAGTACTTC. Translated: CASSWMGQGANEQYF.

The chain joins TRBV20-1 to TRBJ2-2; a possible D gene is TRBD2 (6 bases). This CDR3 spans 14 amino acids. Germline lookup yields CDR1 DFQATT and CDR2 SNEGSKA (reference sequence). Trimming took 2 bases from V and 8 from J, leaving 15 bases between them. The CDR3 DNA is TGCAGTGCTAGACGGGGGACCCAACCAGGGGAGCTGTTTTTT. Its protein is CSARRGTQPGELFF.

The J gene is TRBJ2-1, the V gene TRBV3-1, with 7 bases fitting TRBD1. The V gene end was trimmed by 2 bases and the J gene end by 2 bases; junction bases not matched to a gene: 3. The CDR3 covers 15 residues. CDR1 is LGHDT and CDR2 is YNNKEL in the germline V gene (reference sequence). CDR3 sequence: CASSQLQGPYNEQFF. DNA of the CDR3: TGTGCCAGCAGCCAACTACAGGGGCCCTACAATGAGCAGTTCTTC.